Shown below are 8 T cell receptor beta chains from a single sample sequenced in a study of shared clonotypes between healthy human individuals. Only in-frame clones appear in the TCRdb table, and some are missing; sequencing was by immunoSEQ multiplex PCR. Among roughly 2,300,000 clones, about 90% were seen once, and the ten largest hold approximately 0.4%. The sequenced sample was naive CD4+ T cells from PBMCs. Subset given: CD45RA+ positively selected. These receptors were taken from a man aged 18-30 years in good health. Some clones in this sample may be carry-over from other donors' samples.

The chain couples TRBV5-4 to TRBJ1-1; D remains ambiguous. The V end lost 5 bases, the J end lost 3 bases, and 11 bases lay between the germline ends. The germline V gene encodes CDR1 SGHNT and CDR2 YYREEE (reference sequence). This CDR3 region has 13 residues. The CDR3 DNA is TGTGCCAGCAGGATGGCCGGATACACTGAAGCTTTCTTT. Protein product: CASRMAGYTEAFF.

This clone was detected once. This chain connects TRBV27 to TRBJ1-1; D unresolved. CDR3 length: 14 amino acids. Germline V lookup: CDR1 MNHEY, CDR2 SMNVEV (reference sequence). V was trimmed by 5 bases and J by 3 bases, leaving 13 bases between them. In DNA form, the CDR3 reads TGTGCCAGCAGTCTCCTCGTCGGGGACACTGAAGCTTTCTTT. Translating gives CASSLLVGDTEAFF.

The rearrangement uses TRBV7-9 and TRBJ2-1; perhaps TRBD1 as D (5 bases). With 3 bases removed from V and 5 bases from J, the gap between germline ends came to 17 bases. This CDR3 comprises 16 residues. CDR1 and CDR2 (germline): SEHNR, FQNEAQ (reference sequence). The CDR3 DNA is TGTGCCAGCAGCTTTGGCAGGGCAACTATGCACAATGAGCAGTTCTTC. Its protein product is CASSFGRATMHNEQFF. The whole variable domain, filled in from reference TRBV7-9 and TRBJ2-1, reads DTGVSQNPRHKITKRGQNVTFRCDPISEHNRLYWYRQTLGQGPEFLTYFQNEAQLEKSRLLSDRFSAERPKGSFSTLEIQRTEQGDSAMYLCASSFGRATMHNEQFFGPGTRLTVL.

The CDR3 coding sequence is TGCGCCAGCAGCCCAGGGGGGATCCACTACGAGCAGTACTTC. This translates into CASSPGGIHYEQYF. V and J are TRBV5-1 and TRBJ2-7; TRBD1 is a possible D gene (7 bases). Trimming cost V 4 bases and J 3 bases, with 14 bases left between them. There are 14 residues in the CDR3. Germline V gives CDR1 SGHRS, CDR2 YFSETQ.

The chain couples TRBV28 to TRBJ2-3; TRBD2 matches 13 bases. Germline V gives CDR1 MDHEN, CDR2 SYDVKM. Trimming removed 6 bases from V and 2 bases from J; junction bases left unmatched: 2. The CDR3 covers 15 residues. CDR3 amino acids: CASSGTSGATDTQYF. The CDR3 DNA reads TGTGCCAGCAGCGGGACTAGCGGGGCCACAGATACGCAGTATTTT.

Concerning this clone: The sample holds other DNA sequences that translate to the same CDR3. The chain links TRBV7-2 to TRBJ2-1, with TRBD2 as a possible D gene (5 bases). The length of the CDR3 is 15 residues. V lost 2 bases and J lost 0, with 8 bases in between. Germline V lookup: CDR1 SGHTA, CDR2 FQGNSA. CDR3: CASSLSGNSYNEQFF. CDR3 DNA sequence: TGTGCCAGCAGCTTAAGCGGAAACTCCTACAATGAGCAGTTCTTC.

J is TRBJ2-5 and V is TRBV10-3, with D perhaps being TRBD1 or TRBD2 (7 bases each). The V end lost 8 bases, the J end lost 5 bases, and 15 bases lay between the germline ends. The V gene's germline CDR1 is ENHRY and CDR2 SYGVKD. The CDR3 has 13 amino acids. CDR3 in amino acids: CAISGGEDETQYF. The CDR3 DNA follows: TGTGCCATCTCAGGGGGGGAGGATGAGACCCAGTACTTC.

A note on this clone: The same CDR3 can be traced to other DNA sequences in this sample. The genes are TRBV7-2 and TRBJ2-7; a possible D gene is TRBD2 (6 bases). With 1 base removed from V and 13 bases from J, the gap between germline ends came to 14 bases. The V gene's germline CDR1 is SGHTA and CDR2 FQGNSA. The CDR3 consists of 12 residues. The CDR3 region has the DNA TGTGCCAGCAGCTTAGAACTCGGGAGTCAATACTTC. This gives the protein CASSLELGSQYF.